Listed below are T cell receptor beta chains from one sample, sequenced in a study of CD8 T cells in Susac syndrome. One entry per CDR3 protein results from TCRdb running MiXCR on the immunoSEQ multiplex PCR reads. The table lists roughly 180,000 distinct CDR3 sequences, approximately 95% of them singletons. Input material: CD4+ T cells from PBMCs. All receptors come from a human donor in good health. The CDR3 runs from the conserved cysteine through the conserved F or W. A D gene is named only where the DNA matches it firmly. Not every row has a clone size; where given, it reads once, few, many or a size class.

d_gene	v_gene	abundance	j_gene	CDR3nt	CDR3aa
-	TRBV12-3/TRBV12-4	-	TRBJ1-1	TGTGCCAGCACTCCCGGCGAGGGGAACACTGAAGCTTTCTTT	CASTPGEGNTEAFF
-	TRBV27	-	TRBJ2-1	TGTGCCAGCGGATCTAGGGTCCCCAATGAGCAGTTCTTC	CASGSRVPNEQFF
-	TRBV24-1	few	TRBJ2-1	TGTGCCACCAGTGAATACGGTGAGCAGTTCTTC	CATSEYGEQFF
TRBD2	TRBV4-3	-	TRBJ2-5	TGCGCCAGCAGCCCGACTAGCGGGAGTAGGGAGACCCAGTACTTC	CASSPTSGSRETQYF
-	TRBV4-2	few	TRBJ1-1	TGTGCCAGCAGCCGAGAGAACACTGAAGCTTTCTTT	CASSRENTEAFF
TRBD1	TRBV30	-	TRBJ2-5	TGTGCCTGGCGACTACAGGGGTTAGAGACCCAGTACTTC	CAWRLQGLETQYF
-	TRBV15	-	TRBJ2-7	TGTGCCACCAGCAGGCGGTACGAGCAGTACTTC	CATSRRYEQYF
-	TRBV14	once	TRBJ2-7	TGTGCCAGCAGCCAAGTTACAGTGTCCTACTACGAGCAGTACTTC	CASSQVTVSYYEQYF
TRBD1	TRBV2	-	TRBJ1-2	TGTGCCAGTTCGGGACAGGATGGCTACACCTTC	CASSGQDGYTF
-	TRBV20-1	-	TRBJ1-5	TGCAGTGCTAGAGATCGGGCAGGCAAAGGGTCCCAGCATTTT	CSARDRAGKGSQHF
-	TRBV4-2	-	TRBJ2-1	TGTGCCAGCAGGGTCCTCCCCCCCTGGGACAATGAGCAGTTCTTC	CASRVLPPWDNEQFF
TRBD1	TRBV29-1	-	TRBJ2-1	TGCAGCGTTGGAGGACAGGCAACCTACAATGAGCAGTTCTTC	CSVGGQATYNEQFF
-	TRBV4-3	-	TRBJ1-1	TGCGCCAGCAGCCAACTCATGAACACTGAAGCTTTCTTT	CASSQLMNTEAFF
-	TRBV30	-	TRBJ2-1	TGTGCCTGGAGTGAGGGAGGCGACCGTGAGCAGTTCTTC	CAWSEGGDREQFF
TRBD2	TRBV20-1	-	TRBJ2-1	TGCAGGCTAGCGGGAGGGGCCTACAATGAGCAGTTCTTC	CRLAGGAYNEQFF
-	TRBV10-3	-	TRBJ2-1	TGTGCCATCAGCGTAGGGACGGTCTACAATGAGCAGTTCTTC	CAISVGTVYNEQFF
-	TRBV2	-	TRBJ1-5	TGTGCCAGCAGTAAGTCGGACAGACCCAATCAGCCCCAGCATTTT	CASSKSDRPNQPQHF
-	TRBV9	-	TRBJ2-2	TGTGCCAGCAGCGTAGCTAACTTTCCTGGGGAGCTGTTTTTT	CASSVANFPGELFF